This T cell receptor beta chain derives from a study of blood T cell repertoires in COVID-19. Recovered participants had two consecutive negative NP/OP PCR tests, healthcare professional clearance, or symptom resolution. Under the authors' procedure: How many nucleated cells were present was estimated from reference gene primer amplification. Assay used: immunoSEQ multiplex PCR; TCRdb lists only in-frame clones, some missing. The DNA gave D and trimming, while V, J and clone size come from that table. This repertoire shows about 310,000 clones, around 91% found once; its top ten account for about 9.5%. The trim removed 2 bases at V and 6 bases at J, leaving 9 bases unmatched. The CDR3 consists of 17 residues. Germline loops: CDR1 MNHEY, CDR2 SMNVEV (reference sequence).

The sample consisted of PBMCs or T cells enriched from blood (not recorded which). The chain employs TRBV27 and TRBJ2-2; 10 bases fit TRBD2. The clonotype originates from a woman in her 40s who had recovered from COVID-19. CDR3 in DNA: TGTGCCAGCAGTTTAAGCATCAGCGGGGGGGCAGCCGGGGAGCTGTTTTTT. This gives the protein CASSLSISGGAAGELFF.